This is a list of T cell receptor beta chains from one sample in a study of T-cell reconstitution after alpha-beta-depleted transplantation in children. A single record per CDR3 protein comes from TCRdb applying MiXCR to the PCR reads. Of fewer than 750,000 distinct CDR3 sequences detected, roughly 23% appear once; the ten largest clones hold 13% to 15%. The material was PBMCs, mostly from graft donor cells, obtained 360 days after TCRalphabeta/CD19-depleted stem cell transplant. Receptor source: a boy under two years old who had a stem cell transplant for acute myeloid leukemia, so the T cells may come from the graft donor. The CDR3 runs from the conserved cysteine through the conserved F or W. The D gene is left open where the match is weak. Only part of the rows carry a size: once, few, many, or a class if the clone is expanded.

clone size	V gene	J gene	D gene	CDR3 length	CDR3 protein	CDR3 DNA
many	TRBV6-2/TRBV6-3	TRBJ2-2	NA	14	CASSYLRSSGELFF	TGTGCCAGCAGTTACCTCCGAAGTTCCGGGGAGCTGTTTTTT
NA	TRBV20-1	TRBJ2-1	NA	15	CSAPRGRGRDNEQFF	TGCAGTGCTCCCCGCGGCAGGGGACGTGACAATGAGCAGTTCTTC
few	TRBV4-2	TRBJ2-2	TRBD1	16	CASSQGDRGGSGELFF	TGTGCCAGCAGCCAAGGGGACAGGGGGGGCAGCGGGGAGCTGTTTTTT
NA	TRBV20-1	TRBJ1-1	TRBD1	14	CSVEGQLMNTEAFF	TGCAGTGTCGAGGGACAGCTAATGAACACTGAAGCTTTCTTT
few	TRBV20-1	TRBJ2-2	NA	15	CSAGGMTGNTGELFF	TGCAGTGCTGGGGGAATGACAGGGAACACCGGGGAGCTGTTTTTT
few	TRBV7-2	TRBJ2-5	NA	15	CASSSQGGYQETQYF	TGTGCCAGCAGCTCCCAGGGGGGATATCAAGAGACCCAGTACTTC
few	TRBV4-3	TRBJ2-7	NA	16	CASSQDLPGSSYEQYF	TGCGCCAGCAGCCAAGATTTACCAGGGAGCTCCTACGAGCAGTACTTC
many	TRBV6-1	TRBJ2-3	NA	14	CASTRNPSTDTQYF	TGTGCCAGCACCCGGAACCCCAGCACAGATACGCAGTATTTT
few	TRBV9	TRBJ2-1	TRBD1	16	CASSGPPGQGYNEQFF	TGTGCCAGCAGCGGACCGCCGGGACAGGGCTACAATGAGCAGTTCTTC
few	TRBV27	TRBJ1-1	NA	12	CATGRLNTEAFF	TGTGCCACCGGACGGCTGAACACTGAAGCTTTCTTT
few	TRBV20-1	TRBJ2-1	TRBD2	16	CSAEGGLAVSYNEQFF	TGCAGTGCGGAAGGAGGACTAGCGGTCTCCTACAATGAGCAGTTCTTC
few	TRBV6-2/TRBV6-3	TRBJ2-7	NA	15	CASSYDHGSAYEQYF	TGTGCCAGCAGTTACGACCACGGGTCAGCCTACGAGCAGTACTTC
NA	TRBV14	TRBJ1-2	NA	14	CASSQRTNNYGYTF	TGTGCCAGCAGCCAAAGGACAAATAACTATGGCTACACCTTC
NA	TRBV4-1	TRBJ1-2	NA	14	CASSPPGVLYGYTF	TGCGCCAGCAGCCCCCCAGGAGTCCTGTATGGCTACACCTTC
NA	TRBV3-1	TRBJ2-7	NA	19	CTFSPSGGLHLLDTEEQYF	TGTACCTTCAGTCCATCCGGGGGCCTACACCTTCTCGATACGGAGGAGCAGTACTTC
many	TRBV5-1	TRBJ1-5	NA	15	CASSLNSGSDQPQHF	TGCGCCAGCAGTTTGAACAGTGGGAGTGATCAGCCCCAGCATTTT
few	TRBV12-3/TRBV12-4	TRBJ2-1	TRBD1	17	CASSLAGQGFSYNEQFF	TGTGCCAGCAGTTTAGCGGGACAGGGGTTCTCCTACAATGAGCAGTTCTTC
many	TRBV10-2	TRBJ2-3	NA	17	CASSDDRYLLSTDTQYF	TGCGCCAGCAGTGATGACCGCTACTTACTTAGCACAGATACGCAGTATTTT
few	TRBV29-1	TRBJ2-1	TRBD2	16	CSVVSGGALSYNEQFF	TGCAGCGTTGTGAGCGGGGGGGCCCTCTCCTACAATGAGCAGTTCTTC
NA	TRBV7-3	TRBJ2-2	NA	12	CASSPKSGELFF	TGTGCCAGCAGCCCAAAGTCCGGGGAGCTGTTTTTT
NA	TRBV12-3/TRBV12-4	TRBJ2-5	NA	13	CASRKTGFGTQYF	TGTGCCAGCAGGAAAACAGGATTTGGGACCCAGTACTTC
few	TRBV7-9	TRBJ2-1	NA	13	CASTRGKYNEQFF	TGTGCCAGCACCCGGGGAAAGTACAATGAGCAGTTCTTC
NA	TRBV20-1	TRBJ2-6	NA	15	CSARDRSTGANVLTF	TGCAGTGCTAGAGATCGGAGTACTGGGGCCAACGTCCTGACTTTC
few	TRBV12-3/TRBV12-4	TRBJ2-1	TRBD2	17	CASSLSILAGNPNEQFF	TGTGCCAGCAGTTTATCAATACTAGCGGGGAACCCAAATGAGCAGTTCTTC
many	TRBV20-1	TRBJ2-3	TRBD2	13	CSVGGARTDTQYF	TGCAGTGTCGGGGGGGCCCGCACAGATACGCAGTATTTT
many	TRBV12-3/TRBV12-4	TRBJ2-2	TRBD2	16	CASRSGLAGNTGELFF	TGTGCCAGCAGGTCGGGACTAGCGGGGAACACCGGGGAGCTGTTTTTT
NA	TRBV3-1	TRBJ2-5	TRBD2	16	CASSQTTSGAEETQYF	TGTGCCAGCAGCCAAACAACTAGCGGGGCGGAAGAGACCCAGTACTTC
many	TRBV20-1	TRBJ2-1	NA	14	CSATRGLDYNEQFF	TGCAGTGCTACACGCGGGTTGGATTACAATGAGCAGTTCTTC